Each of the 19 T cell receptor beta chains below was sequenced from the same sample in a study of T cell responses to AZD1222 COVID-19 vaccine. Measured with immunoSEQ multiplex PCR; TCRdb has only the in-frame clones, and not every one. This sample has some 130,000 clones; more than 85% occur once, and the top ten carry about 3%. The source was peripheral blood, collected on day 0 of AZD1222 vaccination. The receptors were sampled from an adult in good health.

The gene calls are TRBV9 and TRBJ2-3; 12 positions agree with TRBD2. The CDR3 has 15 amino acids. V gave up 7 bases and J gave up 6 bases; unmatched junction bases: 9. CDR1 is SGDLS, CDR2 YYNGEE, per germline. CDR3 bases: TGTGCCAGCGGAGAGGGACTAGCGGGTGTGGATACGCAGTATTTT. Its protein is CASGEGLAGVDTQYF.

The chain employs TRBV5-6 and TRBJ1-1, with a weak D call TRBD1 (6 bases). Looked up from germline, CDR1 is SGHDT and CDR2 is YYEEEE. V gave up 1 base and J gave up 1 base, with 8 bases separating them. The CDR3 loop spans 14 amino acids. CDR3 DNA sequence: TGTGCCAGCAGCTTGCGGGACAAGAACACTGAAGCTTTCTTT. Translation gives CASSLRDKNTEAFF.

This rearrangement joins TRBV18 to TRBJ2-5; no definite D call. Trimming removed 0 bases at V and 0 bases at J, with 11 bases between. This CDR3 region has 16 residues. Per the germline V gene, CDR1 is KGHSH and CDR2 is LQKENI. CDR3 nucleotide sequence: TGTGCCAGCTCACCACCATCACAACCGTACCAAGAGACCCAGTACTTC. This gives the protein CASSPPSQPYQETQYF.

The rearrangement joins TRBV5-1 to TRBJ2-2; no firm D call. The CDR3 covers 16 residues. V was trimmed by 4 bases and J by 3 bases, leaving 16 bases between them. Per germline, CDR1 SGHRS and CDR2 YFSETQ. CDR3 region: CASSPRGSPDTGELFF. Here the CDR3 DNA reads TGCGCCAGCAGCCCTCGTGGCTCCCCCGACACCGGGGAGCTGTTTTTT.

The rearrangement joins TRBV2 to TRBJ2-7; 9 bases line up with TRBD2. V dropped 2 bases and J dropped 2; count of bases not matched to a gene: 7. In germline, CDR1 is SNHLY, CDR2 FYNNEI. The CDR3 loop spans 16 amino acids. CDR3 sequence: CASSEWALAGPYEQYF. Written as DNA, the CDR3 is TGTGCCAGCAGTGAATGGGCTCTAGCGGGACCCTACGAGCAGTACTTC.

The V call is TRBV19, the J call TRBJ1-5; D call uncertain. This CDR3 region has 16 residues. The germline CDR1 and CDR2 sequences are LNHDA and SQIVND (reference sequence). V lost 4 bases and J lost 0, with 13 bases in between. CDR3 in DNA: TGTGCCAGTAGTAATGGGAAAAGGGATAGCAATCAGCCCCAGCATTTT. Encoded protein: CASSNGKRDSNQPQHF.

The CDR3 nucleotides are TGTGCCAGCAAAATGGGCTCGGGCACAGGGGGTAACTATGGCTACACCTTC. Protein product: CASKMGSGTGGNYGYTF. The chain has TRBV27 and TRBJ1-2, with TRBD1 identical over 8 bases. CDR3 length: 17 amino acids. The V and J ends lost 7 bases and 1 base, in that order; junction bases with no gene match: 14. Germline V gene lookup returns CDR1 MNHEY and CDR2 SMNVEV (reference sequence).

This clone was observed once. This chain links TRBV15 with TRBJ2-7, with D unresolved. The length of the CDR3 is 13 residues. The germline V gene encodes CDR1 LNHNV and CDR2 YYDKDF (reference sequence). Trimming took 6 bases from V and 6 from J, leaving 15 bases between them. The CDR3 here is CATREWILREQYF. CDR3 in DNA: TGTGCCACCAGAGAGTGGATCCTACGCGAGCAGTACTTC.

The chain links TRBV28 to TRBJ1-4, with D hard to call. Per germline, CDR1 MDHEN and CDR2 SYDVKM. Trimming stripped 7 bases from V and 8 bases from J, with 17 bases between. The CDR3 length is 14 residues. The CDR3 spells CASNAGRRGEKLFF. The CDR3 coding sequence is TGTGCCAGCAACGCGGGGAGGAGAGGGGAAAAACTGTTTTTT.

This clone occurred a few times. V usage is TRBV6-5 and J usage is TRBJ1-5, with 10 bases aligning to TRBD1. The CDR3 consists of 13 residues. Looked up from germline, CDR1 is MNHEY and CDR2 is SVGAGI. Trimming removed 6 bases from V and 6 bases from J; junction bases left unmatched: 2. The CDR3 loop reads CASRTGGGQPQHF. The CDR3 bases are TGTGCCAGCAGGACAGGGGGCGGTCAGCCCCAGCATTTT.

The J gene is TRBJ1-1, the V gene TRBV27; 7 bases agree with TRBD1. The CDR3 has 14 amino acids. Germline CDR1 reads MNHEY; CDR2 reads SMNVEV (reference sequence). With V trimmed by 0 bases and J by 4 bases, 2 bases remained unmatched. CDR3 residues: CASSLSQGSTEAFF. The CDR3 region has the DNA TGTGCCAGCAGTTTATCACAGGGGAGCACTGAAGCTTTCTTT.

The V gene is TRBV3-1 (or the pseudogene TRBV3-2), the J gene TRBJ2-2, with 12 bases identical to TRBD2. The CDR3 has 16 residues. Trimming removed 1 base from V and 8 bases from J; junction bases left unmatched: 5. Germline V gene sequence: CDR1 LGHDT, CDR2 YNNKEL (reference sequence). CDR3: CASSQGTSGKRGELFF. The CDR3 region has the DNA TGTGCCAGCAGCCAAGGGACTAGCGGGAAACGGGGGGAGCTGTTTTTT.

V gene TRBV20-1 combines with J gene TRBJ1-2; D unresolved. V was trimmed by 8 bases and J by 5 bases, leaving 12 bases between them. The CDR3 extends over 11 amino acids. The germline V gene has CDR1 DFQATT and CDR2 SNEGSKA (reference sequence). CDR3 region: CSLDWDYGYTF. The CDR3 DNA reads as TGCAGTCTAGACTGGGATTATGGCTACACCTTC.

This clone has only a few counts. The V gene is TRBV18, the J gene TRBJ1-1; the D is unclear. CDR3 length: 14 amino acids. Trimming took 5 bases from V and 6 from J, leaving 16 bases between them. Germline V gene data show CDR1 as KGHSH and CDR2 as LQKENI. CDR3 DNA sequence: TGTGCCAGCTCATCCACCCCGGTGGGCTCTGAAGCTTTCTTT. This translates into CASSSTPVGSEAFF.

The rearrangement joins TRBV4-2 to TRBJ1-3, with D unresolved. The CDR3 loop spans 18 amino acids. Trimming stripped 0 bases from V and 4 bases from J, with 19 bases between. Germline V lookup: CDR1 LGHNA, CDR2 YNFKEQ. CDR3 residues: CASSQESVTARFGNTIYF. In DNA form, the CDR3 reads TGTGCCAGCAGCCAAGAAAGTGTAACAGCCCGATTCGGAAACACCATATATTTT.

This rearrangement joins TRBV9 to TRBJ2-7; the D call may be TRBD1 or TRBD2 (5 bases each). V lost 3 bases and J lost 2, with 9 bases in between. This CDR3 spans 13 amino acids. Germline V gene data show CDR1 as SGDLS and CDR2 as YYNGEE. The CDR3 DNA reads as TGTGCCAGCAGCGGGGACGGAACCTACGAGCAGTACTTC. Translating gives CASSGDGTYEQYF. The variable domain in full, completed from reference TRBV9 and TRBJ2-7, reads DSGVTQTPKHLITATGQRVTLRCSPRSGDLSVYWYQQSLDQGLQFLIQYYNGEERAKGNILERFSAQQFPDLHSELNLSSLELGDSALYFCASSGDGTYEQYFGPGTRLTVT.

The rearrangement joins TRBV27 to TRBJ1-2, with D possibly TRBD1 on 6 matching bases. Trimming pared 8 bases from V and 5 bases from J, leaving 15 bases between. CDR1 MNHEY and CDR2 SMNVEV come from the germline V gene (reference sequence). This CDR3 is 13 amino acids long. The CDR3 loop reads CASAQGGRYGYTF. The DNA for the CDR3 is TGTGCCAGCGCCCAAGGGGGGCGGTATGGCTACACCTTC.

This chain uses TRBV27 with TRBJ1-6; D is ambiguous. The CDR3 is 14 amino acids. Trimming took 5 bases from V and 0 from J, leaving 5 bases between them. Germline loops: CDR1 MNHEY, CDR2 SMNVEV (reference sequence). The CDR3, as DNA: TGTGCCAGCAGTCTGTCCTCCTATAATTCACCCCTCCACTTT. Amino acid sequence: CASSLSSYNSPLHF.

The chain joins TRBV28 to TRBJ1-1, with a possible D match to TRBD1 (6 bases). V was shortened by 5 bases and J by 8 bases, with 15 bases between the two germline ends. The CDR3 length is 13 residues. CDR1 is MDHEN, CDR2 SYDVKM, per germline. CDR3 coding DNA: TGTGCCAGCAGTATCACAGGGAAACCAGAAGCTTTCTTT. Encoded protein: CASSITGKPEAFF.